Reported below is one TCR beta chain. Per the germline V gene, CDR1 is SEHNR and CDR2 is FQNEAQ (reference sequence). Trimming pared 3 bases from V and 0 bases from J, leaving 12 bases between. CDR3 length: 15 residues. The data originate from a study of early T cells in non-severe SARS-CoV-2 infection. TCRdb ran MiXCR on the 5' RACE reads and lists one entry per CDR3 protein. The repertoire holds about 44,000 distinct CDR3 sequences, with 20% to 25% as singletons. This specimen was whole blood, taken at baseline. The chain combines TRBV7-9 with TRBJ2-7; D is ambiguous. This clonotype originated in an adult who was a healthcare worker with PCR-confirmed SARS-CoV-2 infection or an uninfected control (not recorded which). The CDR3 sequence: CASSFPPDVSYEQYF. CDR3 coding DNA: TGTGCCAGCAGCTTCCCCCCGGACGTCTCCTACGAGCAGTACTTC.